A single T cell receptor beta chain is shown here with its context. The sample is drawn from a study of blood T cell repertoires in COVID-19. CDR1 and CDR2 from the germline V gene are SGHTA and FQGNSA. The CDR3 spans 15 residues. Trimming shortened V by 1 base and J by 7 bases, and 16 bases separated the two germline ends. Participants had their cohort set by participant-reported clinical history. Some clones are missing from TCRdb's copy, which holds only in-frame ones; the method was immunoSEQ multiplex PCR. The sample holds about 270,000 clones, around 90% seen once. Material for sequencing was PBMCs or T cells enriched from blood (not recorded which). The chain joins TRBV7-2 to TRBJ1-2; the D gene is possibly TRBD1 (6 bases). The TCR comes from a woman in her 30s who had recovered from COVID-19. This chain's CDR3 is CASSLGRGGDLGYTF. Here the CDR3 DNA reads TGTGCCAGCAGCTTAGGGAGGGGGGGCGACCTTGGCTACACCTTC. Full variable domain (rest looked up from reference TRBV7-2 and TRBJ1-2): GAGVSQSPSNKVTEKGKDVELRCDPISGHTALYWYRQSLGQGLEFLIYFQGNSAPDKSGLPSDRFSAERTGGSVSTLTIQRTQQEDSAVYLCASSLGRGGDLGYTFGSGTRLTVV.